The clone carrying this T cell receptor beta chain showed up many times. Its antigen is not known. The data were taken from a study of CD8 T cells in ankylosing spondylitis. Study results and caveats: Researchers reportedly found disease-linked clones significantly enriched in matched ankylosing spondylitis synovial fluid.

Quantitative 5'-RACE was performed with molecular barcodes, and it yielded the TCR beta libraries. TCRdb recomputed calls from the 5' RACE reads with MiXCR, one row per CDR3 protein. The table shows around 250,000 distinct CDR3 sequences, with 18% occurring only once. In germline, CDR1 is SGHRS, CDR2 YFSETQ. The CDR3 runs 17 residues. The germline V and J ends were trimmed by 0 bases and 0 bases, with 13 bases remaining between them. This receptor was taken from a male donor with ankylosing spondylitis or in good health (not recorded which). What was sequenced was blood, either unsorted or a sorted T cell fraction (not recorded which). The gene calls are TRBV5-1 and TRBJ2-1, with a possible D match to TRBD1 (6 bases). The CDR3 reads CASSLVGTLVSYNEQFF. The CDR3 region has the DNA TGCGCCAGCAGCTTGGTCGGGACACTCGTCTCCTACAATGAGCAGTTCTTC. Full variable domain (rest looked up from reference TRBV5-1 and TRBJ2-1): KAGVTQTPRYLIKTRGQQVTLSCSPISGHRSVSWYQQTPGQGLQFLFEYFSETQRNKGNFPGRFSGRQFSNSRSEMNVSTLELGDSALYLCASSLVGTLVSYNEQFFGPGTRLTVL.